The 19 T cell receptor beta chains reported below all come from one sample, sequenced in a study of metastatic and nonmetastatic thyroid tumors. Thyroid surgery took place with no prior treatment in any patient. MiXCR reprocessed the PCR reads for TCRdb. Of 15,000 to 20,000 clones listed, roughly 29% are singletons. Sequencing was performed on tumor tissue. These receptors were obtained from a male donor with papillary thyroid cancer or a benign thyroid nodule (not recorded which). Some clones in this sample may be carry-over from other donors' samples.

The V gene is TRBV6-1, the J gene TRBJ2-7, with D unclear. CDR1 MNHNS and CDR2 SASEGT come from the germline V gene. The CDR3 runs to 13 residues. Trimming stripped 3 bases from V and 2 bases from J, with 8 bases between. The CDR3 DNA sequence: TGTGCCAGCAGTGATTTTCGCGCCTACGAGCAGTACTTC. Translation gives CASSDFRAYEQYF.

CDR3 DNA sequence: TGCAGTGCTAGGGGACACTTCAACACTGAAGCTTTCTTT. It specifies CSARGHFNTEAFF. This chain connects TRBV20-1 to TRBJ1-1; D perhaps matches TRBD1 (6 bases). Germline CDR1 is DFQATT and CDR2 is SNEGSKA (reference sequence). Trimming shortened V by 3 bases and J by 2 bases, and 10 bases separated the two germline ends. CDR3 size: 13 residues.

This clone appeared many times. This sequence joins TRBV12-3 or TRBV12-4 and TRBJ2-2; a weak D match, TRBD1 (5 bases). V lost 6 bases and J 5 bases, leaving 10 bases between the germline ends. This CDR3 spans 13 amino acids. CDR3 residues: CASSRQSTGELFF. CDR3 DNA: TGTGCCAGCAGCAGACAGTCGACCGGGGAGCTGTTTTTT.

This clone showed up many times. This sequence joins TRBV5-1 and TRBJ2-2; D may be TRBD2 (6 bases). In germline, CDR1 is SGHRS, CDR2 YFSETQ. This CDR3 comprises 16 residues. Deletions cut 4 bases from V and 6 bases from J, with 19 bases between. In nucleotides, the CDR3 is TGCGCCAGCAGCCGGGTTAGGGACTCCCTCCCCGGGGAGCTGTTTTTT. It specifies CASSRVRDSLPGELFF.

The chain carries TRBV24-1 and TRBJ2-7; D might be TRBD1 (6 bases). V lost 4 bases to trimming and J lost 5 bases, with 17 bases between them. CDR3 length: 15 residues. Germline CDR1 and CDR2: KGHDR and SFDVKD. The CDR3: CATSDGWQGIDEQYF. The CDR3 DNA reads as TGTGCCACCAGTGACGGTTGGCAGGGGATCGACGAGCAGTACTTC.

The gene calls are TRBV11-2 and TRBJ2-7; the match to TRBD2 covers 8 bases. Germline V gene lookup returns CDR1 SGHAT and CDR2 FQNNGV. This CDR3 region has 16 residues. J gave up 2 bases and V 5 bases, and 11 bases lay outside the gene matches. The CDR3 DNA follows: TGTGCCAGCAGCCGGGTCAGCGGGAGCCCCCCCTACGAGCAGTACTTC. As protein: CASSRVSGSPPYEQYF.

The chain uses TRBV7-3 and TRBJ2-1; D may be TRBD1 (5 bases). Deletions cut 5 bases from V and 13 bases from J, with 24 bases between. The CDR3 runs 15 residues. Germline assignment: CDR1 SGHTA and CDR2 FQGTGA. The chain's CDR3 is CASSPQGQHQETQFF. The DNA of the CDR3 is TGTGCCAGCAGCCCACAAGGACAACACCAAGAGACCCAGTTCTTC.

In its sample, this clone ranks as medium-sized. This rearrangement joins TRBV30 to TRBJ2-7; a weak D match, TRBD1 (6 bases). The CDR3 loop spans 13 amino acids. The V end lost 4 bases, the J end lost 6 bases, and 16 bases lay between the germline ends. Germline values: CDR1 GTSNPN, CDR2 SVGIG (reference sequence). CDR3 in DNA: TGTGCCTGGAAACAGGGCCTCTACTCCGAGCAGTACTTC. Translated, it gives CAWKQGLYSEQYF.

This clone has only one observation. The V call is TRBV4-1, the J call TRBJ1-4; D call uncertain. The V gene's germline CDR1 is MGHRA and CDR2 YSYEKL. CDR3 length: 12 amino acids. V was pared by 1 base and J by 11 bases, with 8 bases between. The CDR3 sequence is CASSQVMAKLFF. CDR3 coding DNA: TGCGCCAGCAGCCAAGTTATGGCCAAACTGTTTTTT.

The table lists this clone with a count of one. Germline is not matched at one junction end, which may reflect a read error. The V and J genes are TRBV19 and TRBJ1-2, with 11 bases fitting TRBD1. CDR3 length: 16 amino acids. Germline V CDR1 and CDR2: LNHDA, SQIVND (reference sequence). CDR3 sequence reads: CSSKEVGQGDSEGYTF. In nucleotides, the CDR3 is TGTTCCAGTAAGGAAGTGGGACAGGGGGATTCGGAGGGCTACACCTTC.

This clone has a handful of counts. The chain links TRBV11-3 to TRBJ2-7; 7 nucleotides align to TRBD1. CDR3 size: 15 residues. Looked up from germline, CDR1 is SGHNT and CDR2 is YENEEA. Germline trimming cut 0 bases from V and 1 base from J; bases unmatched to any gene: 3. CDR3 nucleotide sequence: TGTGCCAGCAGCTTAGAGGGGACAGAGTCCTACGAGCAGTACTTC. This sequence encodes CASSLEGTESYEQYF.

The table lists this clone with many counts. V is TRBV7-9 and J is TRBJ2-3; D ambiguous. The CDR3 covers 12 residues. Looked up from germline, CDR1 is SEHNR and CDR2 is FQNEAQ (reference sequence). With 6 bases removed from V and 2 bases from J, the gap between germline ends came to 6 bases. CDR3 in amino acids: CASRPLTDTQYF. The CDR3 nucleotides are TGTGCCAGCAGGCCGCTCACAGATACGCAGTATTTT.

This clone appeared many times. The rearrangement uses TRBV11-3 and TRBJ1-3; unclear D gene. The CDR3 sequence is 13 residues long. Between the trimmed V and J ends, which lost 4 bases and 0 bases, there was a span of 4 bases. Germline assignment: CDR1 SGHNT and CDR2 YENEEA. CDR3 region: CASSSTSGNTIYF. CDR3 coding DNA: TGTGCCAGCAGCTCGACCTCTGGAAACACCATATATTTT.

This clone was counted many times. The rearrangement uses TRBV5-1 and TRBJ2-4; TRBD1 might be the D (6 bases). This CDR3 spans 13 amino acids. Germline V gene lookup returns CDR1 SGHRS and CDR2 YFSETQ. Trimming removed 4 bases from V and 6 bases from J, with 11 bases in between. In DNA, the CDR3 is TGCGCCAGCAGCACAGGGACGGGAAACATTCAGTACTTC. Translating it yields CASSTGTGNIQYF.

This clone was observed a handful of times. The V call is TRBV15, the J call TRBJ1-2; tentatively, D is TRBD1 (6 bases). Germline values: CDR1 LNHNV, CDR2 YYDKDF (reference sequence). The CDR3 contains 17 residues. V was shortened by 2 bases and J by 4 bases, with 20 bases between the two germline ends. The CDR3 here is CATSRPQGAPPAYGYTF. CDR3 DNA: TGTGCCACCAGCAGACCACAGGGAGCCCCTCCTGCCTATGGCTACACCTTC.

The chain is built from TRBV6-1 and TRBJ1-1; no clear D. CDR3 length: 13 residues. V was clipped by 5 bases and J by 3 bases, with 10 bases between them. In germline, CDR1 is MNHNS, CDR2 SASEGT. The CDR3 sequence is CASSSLRDTEAFF. The DNA of the CDR3 is TGTGCCAGCAGTTCCCTCCGGGACACTGAAGCTTTCTTT.

In this sample, this clone is medium-sized. The chain uses TRBV6-1 and TRBJ2-7, with TRBD1 as a possible D gene (6 bases). Trimming shortened V by 11 bases and J by 4 bases, and 15 bases separated the two germline ends. Per the germline V gene, CDR1 is MNHNS and CDR2 is SASEGT. The CDR3 is 12 amino acids. The CDR3, as DNA: TGTGCCTCGGCCGGGACAACTTACGAGCAGTACTTC. It specifies CASAGTTYEQYF.

The sample holds a few counts of this clone. The chain uses TRBV6-8 and TRBJ1-1; the D is unclear. This CDR3 region has 17 residues. Trimming took 0 bases from V and 4 from J, leaving 18 bases between them. From germline, CDR1 is MNHGY and CDR2 SAAAGT. The CDR3 reads CASSYSWVGWVGTEAFF. The CDR3 DNA reads as TGTGCCAGCAGTTACTCGTGGGTAGGGTGGGTAGGCACTGAAGCTTTCTTT.

This clone was counted once. A clone one base away is much larger, so this may be a read error. This sample also contains other DNA sequences that code for the same CDR3. The chain joins TRBV11-3 to TRBJ1-4; D gene uncertain. Germline CDR1 reads SGHNT; CDR2 reads YENEEA. The CDR3 contains 15 residues. CDR3 loop: CASSLGGSAYEKLLF. The CDR3 DNA reads as TGTGCCAGCAGCCTTGGCGGATCCGCGTATGAAAAACTGCTTTTT.